This TCR beta chain was captured in a study of PD-L1 blockade in urothelial cancer. Study in general: The analyses of blood took place 3 weeks (second dose) and 6 weeks after treatment start.

This table comes from immunoSEQ multiplex PCR, and its TCRdb copy is limited to in-frame clones, with some not included. The table has about 84,000 clones, over 80% seen once. V lost 6 bases and J lost 4; bases outside the gene matches: 4. This CDR3 has 14 amino acids. Germline V gene lookup returns CDR1 MNHNY and CDR2 SVGAGI (reference sequence). General study results and limits: Tumor-associated clones in blood expanded more at 3 weeks in durable-benefit patients.

As concerns this clone: Its target is unknown.

This TCR derives from a man in his 70s with urothelial cancer. The V and J genes are TRBV6-6 and TRBJ2-3, with 10 bases aligning to TRBD1. The sequencing used PBMCs, collected around atezolizumab (anti-PD-L1) treatment. The CDR3 DNA sequence: TGTGCCAGCAGCTTTGGGACAGGGGCAGATACGCAGTATTTT. Its translation: CASSFGTGADTQYF.